The 20 T cell receptor beta chains below all came from one sample that was sequenced in a study of blood T cell repertoires in COVID-19. Data came from immunoSEQ multiplex PCR; TCRdb stores just in-frame clones and leaves some out. Altogether more than 250,000 clones are present, 86% being singletons, with the ten largest covering about 4%. Sequenced input: peripheral blood. The receptor set was obtained from a young man with active or convalescent COVID-19.

This chain connects TRBV6-1 to TRBJ2-7; D is perhaps TRBD1 (6 bases). CDR1 MNHNS and CDR2 SASEGT come from the germline V gene. V was cut by 2 bases and J by 8 bases, with 22 bases left in between. This CDR3 contains 16 residues. The chain's CDR3 is CASSESPDRPLRKQYF. The CDR3 coding sequence is TGTGCCAGCAGTGAATCGCCTGACAGGCCTCTACGAAAGCAGTACTTC.

The gene calls are TRBV30 and TRBJ1-4; D gene ambiguous. The CDR3 spans 14 residues. The germline V and J ends were trimmed by 1 base and 8 bases, with 14 bases remaining between them. In germline, CDR1 is GTSNPN, CDR2 SVGIG (reference sequence). In DNA form, the CDR3 reads TGTGCCTGGAGTGAGGAGGTGGTTGGGGAAAAACTGTTTTTT. Amino acids: CAWSEEVVGEKLFF.

In DNA, the CDR3 is TGTGCCAGCAGTCGTGAAAGGGGTGCGGGGGCCGATACGCAGTATTTT. This codes for CASSRERGAGADTQYF. The rearrangement joins TRBV7-3 to TRBJ2-3; tentatively, D is TRBD2 (7 bases). Germline CDR1 reads SGHTA; CDR2 reads FQGTGA. V lost 6 bases and J lost 6, with 22 bases in between. The CDR3 is 16 amino acids.

The J gene is TRBJ2-2, the V gene TRBV18; 9 positions agree with TRBD2. The V and J ends lost 3 bases and 1 base, in that order; junction bases with no gene match: 3. Per germline, CDR1 KGHSH and CDR2 LQKENI. The CDR3 sequence is 16 residues long. The CDR3 here is CASSPRGGENTGELFF. The DNA for the CDR3 is TGTGCCAGCTCACCGCGCGGGGGGGAGAACACCGGGGAGCTGTTTTTT.

The rearrangement uses TRBV28 and TRBJ2-1; 8 nucleotides line up with TRBD2. CDR3 length: 15 amino acids. The V gene end was trimmed by 7 bases and the J gene end by 2 bases; junction bases not matched to a gene: 7. Germline V gene data show CDR1 as MDHEN and CDR2 as SYDVKM. The CDR3 region has the DNA TGTGCCAGCATCGGCGTGCGGGGGGCCTACAATGAGCAGTTCTTC. Protein: CASIGVRGAYNEQFF.

The chain couples TRBV28 to TRBJ1-4; possible D gene TRBD1, 5 bases. Germline-derived CDR1 and CDR2 are MDHEN and SYDVKM. Trimming shortened V by 3 bases and J by 2 bases, and 10 bases separated the two germline ends. The CDR3 is made up of 15 amino acids. DNA of the CDR3: TGTGCCAGCAGTTTGGGGGGGAGGACTAATGAAAAACTGTTTTTT. It translates to CASSLGGRTNEKLFF.

The chain uses TRBV3-1 (or the pseudogene TRBV3-2) and TRBJ1-4, with D perhaps TRBD1 (5 bases). V was cut by 4 bases and J by 8 bases, with 14 bases left in between. This CDR3 comprises 14 residues. Germline lookup yields CDR1 LGHDT and CDR2 YNNKEL (reference sequence). CDR3 protein: CASSLGLQEEKLFF. For the CDR3, the DNA is TGTGCCAGCAGCCTGGGACTGCAGGAGGAAAAACTGTTTTTT.

V and J are TRBV2 and TRBJ2-7, with 7 positions matching TRBD1. Germline CDR1 reads SNHLY; CDR2 reads FYNNEI. CDR3 length: 14 residues. With 7 bases clipped from V and 4 bases from J, the junction kept 10 bases outside the gene matches. The CDR3 sequence is CASTRQGDPYEQYF. The CDR3 DNA reads TGTGCCAGCACCAGACAGGGTGACCCATACGAGCAGTACTTC.

The chain joins TRBV5-1 to TRBJ1-4; weak D call: TRBD1 (5 bases). Germline lookup yields CDR1 SGHRS and CDR2 YFSETQ. This CDR3 is 16 amino acids long. Between the trimmed V and J ends, which lost 4 bases and 2 bases, there was a span of 15 bases. The CDR3 coding sequence is TGCGCCAGCAGCCCTGGGGCCTTGGGGACTAATGAAAAACTGTTTTTT. This encodes CASSPGALGTNEKLFF.

This sequence joins TRBV5-1 and TRBJ2-7; tentatively, D is TRBD1 (6 bases). CDR1 and CDR2 (germline): SGHRS, YFSETQ. Trimming removed 4 bases from V and 3 bases from J, with 8 bases in between. The CDR3 has 12 residues. The CDR3 spells CASSADSYEQYF. The DNA for the CDR3 is TGCGCCAGCAGCGCGGACAGCTACGAGCAGTACTTC.

V and J are TRBV3-1 (or the pseudogene TRBV3-2) and TRBJ2-1, with 9 bases identical to TRBD2. The trim removed 7 bases at V and 6 bases at J, leaving 4 bases unmatched. CDR1 LGHDT and CDR2 YNNKEL come from the germline V gene (reference sequence). The CDR3 has 13 residues. The CDR3: CASTGSGSNEQFF. The DNA of the CDR3 is TGTGCCAGCACGGGTAGCGGGAGCAATGAGCAGTTCTTC.

The V gene is TRBV24-1, the J gene TRBJ2-5; 11 bases match TRBD2. Trimming took 12 bases from V and 0 from J; bases not matched to a gene: 17. CDR3 length equals 18 residues. Germline-derived CDR1 and CDR2 are KGHDR and SFDVKD. This chain's CDR3 is CARITRVGGLADQETQYF. The CDR3 DNA sequence: TGTGCCCGGATAACGAGAGTTGGGGGACTAGCGGACCAAGAGACCCAGTACTTC.

The chain has TRBV10-3 and TRBJ2-5; maybe TRBD2 (6 bases). The germline V gene encodes CDR1 ENHRY and CDR2 SYGVKD. CDR3 length equals 13 residues. V lost 8 bases to trimming and J lost 2 bases, with 12 bases between them. CDR3 DNA: TGTGCCATCGGAGCCAGCGGGCAAGAGACCCAGTACTTC. Residues: CAIGASGQETQYF.

This chain links TRBV7-2 with TRBJ2-6, with D perhaps matching TRBD1 (6 bases). V gave up 1 base and J gave up 0 bases, with 7 bases separating them. Per germline, CDR1 SGHTA and CDR2 FQGNSA. This CDR3 comprises 16 residues. CDR3 DNA: TGTGCCAGCAGCTTAGAGACAGGCTCTGGGGCCAACGTCCTGACTTTC. Amino acid sequence: CASSLETGSGANVLTF. Filled out from reference TRBV7-2 and TRBJ2-6, the complete variable domain reads GAGVSQSPSNKVTEKGKDVELRCDPISGHTALYWYRQSLGQGLEFLIYFQGNSAPDKSGLPSDRFSAERTGGSVSTLTIQRTQQEDSAVYLCASSLETGSGANVLTFGAGSRLTVL.

The CDR3 region has the DNA TGTGCCATCAGCTCAGGACTAGCGGGTGAGCAGTTCTTC. This translates into CAISSGLAGEQFF. The gene calls are TRBV10-3 and TRBJ2-1; TRBD2 matches 11 bases. The germline CDR1 and CDR2 sequences are ENHRY and SYGVKD. This CDR3 is 13 amino acids long. The V segment lost 6 bases and the J segment 9 bases; nucleotides outside the gene matches: 4.

Remarks on this clone: One junction end disagrees with the germline gene, perhaps due to a read error. The chain carries TRBV2 and TRBJ1-2, with a tentative D call TRBD1 (6 bases). In germline, CDR1 is SNHLY, CDR2 FYNNEI. There are 12 residues in the CDR3. The CDR3 DNA reads as TGTGCCAGCACCAAAAACAGGGTATTCAACGCCTTC. It yields the protein CASTKNRVFNAF.

Only one count was recorded for this clone. The gene calls are TRBV7-2 and TRBJ2-7; 12 nucleotides match TRBD2. The CDR3 length is 15 residues. The V segment lost 1 base and the J segment 3 bases; nucleotides outside the gene matches: 1. From germline, CDR1 is SGHTA and CDR2 FQGNSA. CDR3 nucleotide sequence: TGTGCCAGCAGCTTAGAACTAGCGGGGGGCTACGAGCAGTACTTC. This encodes CASSLELAGGYEQYF.

This chain joins TRBV11-3 and TRBJ1-1; D remains ambiguous. CDR3 length: 12 amino acids. The germline V gene encodes CDR1 SGHNT and CDR2 YENEEA. Trimming stripped 1 base from V and 11 bases from J, with 11 bases between. The CDR3 loop reads CASSLGAGVAFF. The CDR3 bases are TGTGCCAGCAGCTTAGGAGCGGGCGTTGCTTTCTTT.

This sequence joins TRBV7-9 and TRBJ2-1, with D hard to call. The CDR3 sequence is 19 residues long. V lost 6 bases and J 0 bases, leaving 24 bases between the germline ends. Germline V lookup: CDR1 SEHNR, CDR2 FQNEAQ (reference sequence). The CDR3 DNA reads as TGTGCCAGCAGTCCATGGCTCCTTACTACCGTTAGCTCCTACAATGAGCAGTTCTTC. Translated, it gives CASSPWLLTTVSSYNEQFF.

The J gene is TRBJ1-4, the V gene TRBV25-1; 10 bases are a match to TRBD1. CDR3 length: 15 amino acids. Trimming cost V 1 base and J 11 bases; bases outside gene matches: 7. Germline assignment: CDR1 MGHDK and CDR2 SYGVNS. CDR3 sequence: CASSELAGQGGKLFF. CDR3 sequence (DNA): TGTGCCAGCAGTGAATTGGCAGGACAGGGGGGGAAACTGTTTTTT.